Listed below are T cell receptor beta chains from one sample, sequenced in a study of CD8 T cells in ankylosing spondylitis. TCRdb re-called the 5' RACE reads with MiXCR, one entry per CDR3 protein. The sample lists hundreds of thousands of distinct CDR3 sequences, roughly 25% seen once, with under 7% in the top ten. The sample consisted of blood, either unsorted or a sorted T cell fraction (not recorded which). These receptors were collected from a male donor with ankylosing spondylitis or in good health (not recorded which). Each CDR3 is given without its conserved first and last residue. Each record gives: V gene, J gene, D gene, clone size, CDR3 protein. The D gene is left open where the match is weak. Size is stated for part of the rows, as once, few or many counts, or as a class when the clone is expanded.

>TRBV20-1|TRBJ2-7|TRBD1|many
SAGTVRYEQY
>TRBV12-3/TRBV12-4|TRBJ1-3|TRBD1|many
ASSFRQGNTIY
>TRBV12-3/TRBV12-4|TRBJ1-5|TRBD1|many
ASSSDRDLPQH
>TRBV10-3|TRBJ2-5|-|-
AISEEGSYQETQY
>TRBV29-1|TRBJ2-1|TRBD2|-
SVGLAGVGNEQF
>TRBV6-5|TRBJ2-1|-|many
ASSTRGTEF
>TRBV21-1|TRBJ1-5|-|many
ASSKDGTGGQPQH
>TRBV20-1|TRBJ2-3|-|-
SAQDRVLADTQY
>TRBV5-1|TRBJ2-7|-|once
ASSLAGTFYEQY
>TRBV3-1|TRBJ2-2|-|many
ASSPQTGDPNTGELF
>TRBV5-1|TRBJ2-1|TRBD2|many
ASSFRAGGDSFEQF
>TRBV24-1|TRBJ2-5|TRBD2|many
ATRALAEGRETQY
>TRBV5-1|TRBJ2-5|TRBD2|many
ASTAGDRPTLETQY
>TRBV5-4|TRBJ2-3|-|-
ASSTPSTGRTDTQY
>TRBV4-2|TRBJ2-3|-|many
ASSQDARGGSTDTQY
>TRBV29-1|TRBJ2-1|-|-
SVHVPEQF
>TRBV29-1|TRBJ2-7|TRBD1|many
SVDVGQGPPGGEQY